This T cell receptor beta chain came from a study of chemoradiotherapy in HPV16-positive cancers (dated by TCRdb to the early 2020s). Looking at the study overall: Functional T-cell assays on cells from two HPV16-positive patients defined candidate HPV-specific T-cell clones and common TCR motifs. The study set out to ask whether T-cell immunity against the HPV oncoproteins E6 and E7 changes over the course of chemoradiotherapy and whether that immunity affects survival. Next, the candidate HPV-specific TCRs and motifs were followed in TCR repertoires from about 90 patients with HPV-related cancers. Study-level results and caveats: Expansion of candidate HPV-specific clones and E7-related TCR motifs was observed in the tumor microenvironment during treatment, whereas no such expansion was observed for non-HPV-specific T cells. Only a couple of HPV16-positive patients were used to derive the functional definition of HPV-specific T cells, and the survival association was reported for HPV16-positive patients. In HPV16-positive patients, expansion of HPV-responsive T cells during chemoradiotherapy was found to be associated with improved recurrence-free survival.

The CDR3, cysteine through phenylalanine, is 16 amino acids long. The retained sequence is limited to the CDR3, 48 bases, with the frame set at the first base. CDR1 and CDR2 (SGDLS, YYNGEE) derive from the germline V gene. V and J are truncated by 3 bases and 5 bases respectively, leaving an intervening sequence of 20 bases. Library method: the immunoSEQ multiplex PCR assay. The source is immuneACCESS, and TCRdb retained only in-frame sequences with V and J called. Part of the clones is not carried over; for the studies checked, unresolved V genes explain less than half of this, and the remainder is unexplained. This sample has under 6,000 clones in its table, and around four fifths of those were observed once. The ten top clones hold about 36% of the sample. Comment on this clone: Its antigen is unknown. Per-nucleotide qualities are absent, and no much larger clonotype sits a single base away.

Because repertoires were sampled repeatedly during chemoradiotherapy, clonal expansion in the tumor microenvironment could be followed. In this chain, TRBV9 is recombined with TRBJ1-2; no D gene is confidently identified. This specimen was acquired from a patient who underwent chemoradiotherapy. The origin of this receptor is a human donor with HPV-associated anogenital cancer. The CDR3 reads CASSAHQGGRRYGYTF. Read as DNA, the sequence is TGTGCCAGCAGCGCCCACCAAGGAGGGCGGCGGTATGGCTACACCTTC.